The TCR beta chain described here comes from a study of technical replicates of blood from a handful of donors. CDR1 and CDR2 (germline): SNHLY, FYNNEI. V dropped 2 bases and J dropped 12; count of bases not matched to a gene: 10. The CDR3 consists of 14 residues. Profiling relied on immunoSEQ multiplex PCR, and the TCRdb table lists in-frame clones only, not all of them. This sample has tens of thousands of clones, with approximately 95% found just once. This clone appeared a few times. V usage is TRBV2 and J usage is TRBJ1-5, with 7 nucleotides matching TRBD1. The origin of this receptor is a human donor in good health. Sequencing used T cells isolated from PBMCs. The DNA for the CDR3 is TGTGCCAGCAGTGAAACAGGGGTCCTCGGTAACCAGCATTTT. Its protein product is CASSETGVLGNQHF.